The TCR beta chain under discussion was sequenced for a study of T cell changes during pregnancy in multiple sclerosis. Using immunoSEQ multiplex PCR, the repertoire was profiled, and TCRdb retains in-frame clones only, with some absent. Counted here are about 70,000 clones, 85% to 95% occurring once; the ten biggest clones make up around 3.3%. The CDR3 is made up of 15 amino acids. Germline CDR1 and CDR2: LGHNA and YSLEER. V was pared by 2 bases and J by 4 bases, with 14 bases between. The sequence derives from a female donor in good health, enrolled as a control in a pregnancy study. The chain links TRBV4-3 to TRBJ1-2; D is perhaps TRBD1 (5 bases). Specimen: CD8+ T cells from peripheral blood mononuclear cells, collected in the third trimester of pregnancy. CDR3 loop: CASSQRSGIFYGYTF. The CDR3 DNA is TGCGCCAGCAGCCAACGCTCAGGGATCTTCTATGGCTACACCTTC.